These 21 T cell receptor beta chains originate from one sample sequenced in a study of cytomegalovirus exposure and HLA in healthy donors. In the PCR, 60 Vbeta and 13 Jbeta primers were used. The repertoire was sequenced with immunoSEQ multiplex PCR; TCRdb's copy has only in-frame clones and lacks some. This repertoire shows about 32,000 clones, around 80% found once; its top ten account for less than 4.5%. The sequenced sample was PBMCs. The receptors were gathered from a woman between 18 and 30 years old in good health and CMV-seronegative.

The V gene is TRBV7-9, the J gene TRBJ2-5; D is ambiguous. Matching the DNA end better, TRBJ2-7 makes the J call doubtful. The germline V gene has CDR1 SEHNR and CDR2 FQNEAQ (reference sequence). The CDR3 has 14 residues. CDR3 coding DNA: TGTGCCAGCAGCTCCTCCAGGCTAGCCTACGAGCAGTACTTC. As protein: CASSSSRLAYEQYF.

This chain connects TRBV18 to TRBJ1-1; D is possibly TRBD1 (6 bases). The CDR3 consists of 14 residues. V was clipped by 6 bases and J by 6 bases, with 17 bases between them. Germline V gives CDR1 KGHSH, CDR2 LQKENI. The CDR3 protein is CASSAGAGRAEAFF. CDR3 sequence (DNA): TGTGCCAGCTCCGCAGGGGCAGGGAGGGCTGAAGCTTTCTTT.

The CDR3 DNA is TGTGCCAGCAGCGTAGGGGCAGATTGGGGCAATCAGCCCCAGCATTTT. Protein sequence: CASSVGADWGNQPQHF. This sequence joins TRBV9 and TRBJ1-5; D call uncertain. Germline V lookup: CDR1 SGDLS, CDR2 YYNGEE. Trimming took off 0 bases at V and 2 bases at J, with 12 bases between the two ends. The CDR3 loop spans 16 amino acids.

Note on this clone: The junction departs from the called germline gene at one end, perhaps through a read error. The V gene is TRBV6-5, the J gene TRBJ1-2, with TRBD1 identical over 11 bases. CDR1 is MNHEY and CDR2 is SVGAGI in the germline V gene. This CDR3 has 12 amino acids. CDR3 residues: CASREGQGGYPF. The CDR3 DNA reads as TGTGCCAGCAGGGAGGGACAGGGGGGCTACCCCTTC.

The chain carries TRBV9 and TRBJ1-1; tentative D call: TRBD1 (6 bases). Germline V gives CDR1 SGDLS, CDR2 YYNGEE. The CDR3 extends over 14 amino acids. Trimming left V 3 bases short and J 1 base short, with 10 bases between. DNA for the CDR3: TGTGCCAGCAGCGCGCAAGGGGGGAACACTGAAGCTTTCTTT. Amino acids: CASSAQGGNTEAFF.

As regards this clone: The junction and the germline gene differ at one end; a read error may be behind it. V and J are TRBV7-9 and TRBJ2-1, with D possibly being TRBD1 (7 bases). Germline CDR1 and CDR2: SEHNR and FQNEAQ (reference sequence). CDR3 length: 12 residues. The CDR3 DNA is TGTTCCAGCAGTCCAGGGGGGAATGAGCAGTTCTTC. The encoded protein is CSSSPGGNEQFF.

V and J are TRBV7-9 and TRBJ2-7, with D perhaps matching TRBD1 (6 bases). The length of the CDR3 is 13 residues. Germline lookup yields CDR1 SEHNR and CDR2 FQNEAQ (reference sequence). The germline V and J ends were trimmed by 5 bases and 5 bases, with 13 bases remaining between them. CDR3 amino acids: CASSPQGINEQYF. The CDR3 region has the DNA TGTGCCAGCAGCCCGCAGGGGATCAACGAGCAGTACTTC.

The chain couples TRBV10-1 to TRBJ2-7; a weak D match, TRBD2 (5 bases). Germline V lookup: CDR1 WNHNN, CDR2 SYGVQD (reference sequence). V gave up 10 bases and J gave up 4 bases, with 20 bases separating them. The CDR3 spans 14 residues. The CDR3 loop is CAMIGESPEYEQYF. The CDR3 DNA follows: TGCGCCATGATCGGGGAATCCCCTGAGTACGAGCAGTACTTC.

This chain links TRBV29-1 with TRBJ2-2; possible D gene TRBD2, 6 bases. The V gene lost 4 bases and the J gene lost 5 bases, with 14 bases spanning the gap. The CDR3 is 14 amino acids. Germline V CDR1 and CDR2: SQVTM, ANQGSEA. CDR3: CSVGAGRLTGELFF. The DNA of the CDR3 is TGCAGCGTTGGCGCCGGGAGATTAACCGGGGAGCTGTTTTTT.

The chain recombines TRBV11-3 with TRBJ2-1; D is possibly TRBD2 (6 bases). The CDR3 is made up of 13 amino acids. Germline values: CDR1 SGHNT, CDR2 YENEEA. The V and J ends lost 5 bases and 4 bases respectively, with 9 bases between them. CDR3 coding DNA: TGTGCCAGCAGCCGGGACTCATACAATGAGCAGTTCTTC. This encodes CASSRDSYNEQFF.

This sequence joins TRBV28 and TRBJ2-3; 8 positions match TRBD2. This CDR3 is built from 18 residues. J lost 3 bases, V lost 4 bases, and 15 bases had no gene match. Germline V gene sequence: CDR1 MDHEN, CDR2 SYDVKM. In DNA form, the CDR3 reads TGTGCCAGCAGTTCCCAGGGATGGGGTAAGCGGGAGACAGATACGCAGTATTTT. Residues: CASSSQGWGKRETDTQYF.

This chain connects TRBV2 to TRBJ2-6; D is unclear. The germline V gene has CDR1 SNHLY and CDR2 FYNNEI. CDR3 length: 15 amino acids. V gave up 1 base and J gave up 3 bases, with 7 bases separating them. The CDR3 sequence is CASSEGHGGANVLTF. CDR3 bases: TGTGCCAGCAGTGAAGGGCATGGTGGGGCCAACGTCCTGACTTTC.

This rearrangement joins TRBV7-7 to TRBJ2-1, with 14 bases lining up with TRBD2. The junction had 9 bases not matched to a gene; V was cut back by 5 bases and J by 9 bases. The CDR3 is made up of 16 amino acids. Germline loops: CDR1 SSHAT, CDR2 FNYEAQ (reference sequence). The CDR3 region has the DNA TGTGCCAGCAGCCCAGGGACTAGCGGGAGTATTAGTGAGCAGTTCTTC. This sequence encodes CASSPGTSGSISEQFF. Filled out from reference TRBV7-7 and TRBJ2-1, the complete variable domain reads GAGVSQSPRYKVTKRGQDVTLRCDPISSHATLYWYQQALGQGPEFLTYFNYEAQPDKSGLPSDRFSAERPEGSISTLTIQRTEQRDSAMYRCASSPGTSGSISEQFFGPGTRLTVL.

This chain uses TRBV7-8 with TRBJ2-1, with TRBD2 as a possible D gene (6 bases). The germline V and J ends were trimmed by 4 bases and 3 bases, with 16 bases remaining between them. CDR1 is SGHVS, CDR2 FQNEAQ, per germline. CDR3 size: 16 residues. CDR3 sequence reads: CASSSIGGKGYNEQFF. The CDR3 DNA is TGTGCCAGCAGCTCAATCGGAGGGAAGGGCTACAATGAGCAGTTCTTC.

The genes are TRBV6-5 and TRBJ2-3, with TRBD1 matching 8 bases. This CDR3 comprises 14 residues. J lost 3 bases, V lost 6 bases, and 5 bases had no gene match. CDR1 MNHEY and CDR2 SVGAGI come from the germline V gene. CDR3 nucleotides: TGTGCCAGCAGGGGGACAGGAGGGACAGATACGCAGTATTTT. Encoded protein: CASRGTGGTDTQYF.

CDR3 sequence reads: CASSSAGGSYNEQFF. The CDR3 nucleotides are TGTGCCAGCTCCTCAGCGGGAGGCTCCTACAATGAGCAGTTCTTC. The chain has TRBV18 and TRBJ2-1; 9 bases are a match to TRBD2. Trimming removed 6 bases from V and 0 bases from J; junction bases left unmatched: 3. Germline V gene sequence: CDR1 KGHSH, CDR2 LQKENI. The CDR3 sequence is 15 residues long.

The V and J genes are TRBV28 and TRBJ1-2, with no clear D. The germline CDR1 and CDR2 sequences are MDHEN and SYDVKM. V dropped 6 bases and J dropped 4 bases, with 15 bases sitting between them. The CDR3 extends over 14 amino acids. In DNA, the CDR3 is TGTGCCAGCAGGACACCGGCCGGGGTCTATGGCTACACCTTC. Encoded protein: CASRTPAGVYGYTF.

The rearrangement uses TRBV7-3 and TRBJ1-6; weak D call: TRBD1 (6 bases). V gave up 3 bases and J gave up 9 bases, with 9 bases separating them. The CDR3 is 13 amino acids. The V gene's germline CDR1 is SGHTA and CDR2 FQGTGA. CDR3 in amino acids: CASSLDRSSPLHF. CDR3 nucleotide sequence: TGTGCCAGCAGCTTGGACAGAAGTTCACCCCTCCACTTT. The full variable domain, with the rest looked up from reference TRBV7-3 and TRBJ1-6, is GAGVSQTPSNKVTEKGKYVELRCDPISGHTALYWYRQSLGQGPEFLIYFQGTGAADDSGLPNDRFFAVRPEGSVSTLKIQRTERGDSAVYLCASSLDRSSPLHFGNGTRLTVT.

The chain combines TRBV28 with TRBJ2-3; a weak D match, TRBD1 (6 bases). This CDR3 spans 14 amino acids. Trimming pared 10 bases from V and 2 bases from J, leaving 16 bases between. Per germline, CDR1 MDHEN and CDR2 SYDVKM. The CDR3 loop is CANLRDISTDTQYF. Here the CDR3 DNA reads TGTGCCAACCTTAGGGACATATCCACAGATACGCAGTATTTT. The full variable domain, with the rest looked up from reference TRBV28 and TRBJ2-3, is DVKVTQSSRYLVKRTGEKVFLECVQDMDHENMFWYRQDPGLGLRLIYFSYDVKMKEKGDIPEGYSVSREKKERFSLILESASTNQTSMYLCANLRDISTDTQYFGPGTRLTVL.

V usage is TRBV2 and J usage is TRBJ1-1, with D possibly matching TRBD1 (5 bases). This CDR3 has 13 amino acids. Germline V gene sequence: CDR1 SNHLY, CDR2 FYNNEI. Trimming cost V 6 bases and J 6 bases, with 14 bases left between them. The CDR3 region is CASSIRGGAEAFF. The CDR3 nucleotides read TGTGCCAGCAGCATCCGGGGGGGGGCTGAAGCTTTCTTT.

In DNA form, the CDR3 reads TGTGCCAGCAGTCCCATACAGGGGAGCCCCACAGATACGCAGTATTTT. This translates into CASSPIQGSPTDTQYF. The rearrangement joins TRBV28 to TRBJ2-3, with 7 bases lining up with TRBD1. The CDR3 covers 16 residues. The germline V gene has CDR1 MDHEN and CDR2 SYDVKM. V shed 5 bases and J 2 bases; nucleotides not matched to a gene: 10.